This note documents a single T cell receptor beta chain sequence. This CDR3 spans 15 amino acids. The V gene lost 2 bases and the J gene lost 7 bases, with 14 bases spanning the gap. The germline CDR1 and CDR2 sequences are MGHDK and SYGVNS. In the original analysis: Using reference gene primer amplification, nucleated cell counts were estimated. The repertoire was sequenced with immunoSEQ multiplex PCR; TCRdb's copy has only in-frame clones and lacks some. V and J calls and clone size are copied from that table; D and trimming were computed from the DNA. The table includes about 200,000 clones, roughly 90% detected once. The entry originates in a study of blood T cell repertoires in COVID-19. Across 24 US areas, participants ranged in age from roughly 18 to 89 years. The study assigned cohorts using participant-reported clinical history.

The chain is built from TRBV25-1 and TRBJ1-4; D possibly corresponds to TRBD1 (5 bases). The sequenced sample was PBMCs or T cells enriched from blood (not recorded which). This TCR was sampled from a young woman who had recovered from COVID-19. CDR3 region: CASSERAGVSEKLFF. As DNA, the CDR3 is TGTGCCAGCAGTGAAAGGGCGGGGGTGAGTGAAAAACTGTTTTTT.